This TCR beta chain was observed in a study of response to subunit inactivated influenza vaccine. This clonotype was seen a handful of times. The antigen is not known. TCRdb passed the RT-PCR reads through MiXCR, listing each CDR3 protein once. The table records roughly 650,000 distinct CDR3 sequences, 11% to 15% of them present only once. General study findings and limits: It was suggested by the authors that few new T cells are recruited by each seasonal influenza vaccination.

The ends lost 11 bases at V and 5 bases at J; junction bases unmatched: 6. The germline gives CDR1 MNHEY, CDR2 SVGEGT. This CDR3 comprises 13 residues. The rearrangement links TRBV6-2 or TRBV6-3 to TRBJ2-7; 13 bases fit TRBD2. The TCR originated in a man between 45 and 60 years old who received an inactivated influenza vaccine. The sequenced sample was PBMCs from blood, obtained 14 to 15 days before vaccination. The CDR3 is CAGRTSGSDEQYF. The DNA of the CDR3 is TGTGCCGGACGGACTAGCGGGAGCGACGAGCAGTACTTC.